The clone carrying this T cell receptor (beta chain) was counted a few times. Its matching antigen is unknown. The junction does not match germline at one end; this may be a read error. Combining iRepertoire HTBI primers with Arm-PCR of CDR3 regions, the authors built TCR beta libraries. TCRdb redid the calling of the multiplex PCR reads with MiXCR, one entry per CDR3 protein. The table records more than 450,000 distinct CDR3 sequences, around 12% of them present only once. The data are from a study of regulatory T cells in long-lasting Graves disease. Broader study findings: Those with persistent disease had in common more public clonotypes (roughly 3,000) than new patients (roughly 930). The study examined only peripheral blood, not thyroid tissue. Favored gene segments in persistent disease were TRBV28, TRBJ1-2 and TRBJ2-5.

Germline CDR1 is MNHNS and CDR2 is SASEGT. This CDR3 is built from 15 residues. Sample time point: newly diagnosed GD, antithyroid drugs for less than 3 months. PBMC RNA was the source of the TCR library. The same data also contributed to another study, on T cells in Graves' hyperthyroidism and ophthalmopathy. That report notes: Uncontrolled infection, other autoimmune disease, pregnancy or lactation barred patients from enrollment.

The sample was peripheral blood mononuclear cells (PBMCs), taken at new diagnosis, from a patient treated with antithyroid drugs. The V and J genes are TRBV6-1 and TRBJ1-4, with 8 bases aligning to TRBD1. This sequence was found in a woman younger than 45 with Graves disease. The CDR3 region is CASRGVAGTGEKLFF. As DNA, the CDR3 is TGTGCCAGCAGGGGGGTTGCAGGGACAGGTGAAAAGCTGTTTTTT.